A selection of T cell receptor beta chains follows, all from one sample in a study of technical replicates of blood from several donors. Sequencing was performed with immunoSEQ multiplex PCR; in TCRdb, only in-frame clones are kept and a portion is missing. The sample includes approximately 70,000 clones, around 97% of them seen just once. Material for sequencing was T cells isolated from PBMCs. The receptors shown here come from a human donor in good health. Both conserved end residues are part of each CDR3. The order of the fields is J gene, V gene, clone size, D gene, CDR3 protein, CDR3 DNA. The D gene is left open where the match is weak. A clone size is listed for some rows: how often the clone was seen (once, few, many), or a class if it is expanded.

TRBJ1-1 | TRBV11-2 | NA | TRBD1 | CASSTDRAGTEAFF | TGTGCCAGCAGCACGGACAGGGCGGGGACTGAAGCTTTCTTT
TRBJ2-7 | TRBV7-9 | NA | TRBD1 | CASSSFRDRAFYEQYF | TGTGCCAGCAGCTCCTTCCGGGACAGGGCATTCTACGAGCAGTACTTC
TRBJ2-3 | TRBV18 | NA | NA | CASSSPSTDTQYF | TGTGCCAGCTCATCTCCTAGCACAGATACGCAGTATTTT
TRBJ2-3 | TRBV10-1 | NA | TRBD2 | CADGGGHTDTQYF | TGCGCCGACGGGGGGGGACACACAGATACGCAGTATTTT
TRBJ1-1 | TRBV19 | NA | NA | CASRGLLYREAFF | TGTGCCAGTAGAGGGTTATTATACCGGGAGGCTTTCTTT
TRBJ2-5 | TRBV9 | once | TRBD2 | CASSGPGTSPETQYF | TGTGCCAGCAGCGGTCCCGGGACTAGCCCAGAGACCCAGTACTTC
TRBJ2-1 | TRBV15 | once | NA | CATSRDFVSTGNEQFF | TGTGCCACCAGCAGAGATTTCGTCTCAACTGGCAATGAGCAGTTCTTC
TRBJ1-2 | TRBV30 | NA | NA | CACGFVAAGYTF | TGTGCCTGCGGGTTCGTGGCGGCTGGCTACACCTTC
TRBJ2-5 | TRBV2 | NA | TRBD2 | CATTGGGAVKTQYF | TGTGCCACGACGGGCGGGGGGGCCGTAAAGACCCAGTACTTC
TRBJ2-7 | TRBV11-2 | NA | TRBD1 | CASSPTGGNSYEQYF | TGTGCCAGCAGCCCGACAGGGGGCAACTCCTACGAGCAGTACTTC
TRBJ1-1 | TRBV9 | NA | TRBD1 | CASSPQTGHMNTEAFF | TGTGCCAGCAGCCCTCAGACAGGGCATATGAACACTGAAGCTTTCTTT
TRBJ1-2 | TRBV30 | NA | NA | CAWSHTGIGYTF | TGTGCCTGGAGTCACACAGGGATTGGCTACACCTTC
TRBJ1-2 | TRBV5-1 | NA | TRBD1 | CASSFTGGESTF | TGCGCCAGCAGCTTCACAGGGGGCGAAAGTACCTTC
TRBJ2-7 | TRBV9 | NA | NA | CASSSSSYEQYF | TGTGCCAGCAGCTCCAGCTCCTACGAGCAGTACTTC
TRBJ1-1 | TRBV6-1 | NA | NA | CASSEVRNTEAFF | TGTGCCAGCAGTGAAGTGAGGAACACTGAAGCTTTCTTT
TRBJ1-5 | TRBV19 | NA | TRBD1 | CASSPGGPQHF | TGTGCCAGTAGTCCAGGGGGGCCCCAGCATTTT
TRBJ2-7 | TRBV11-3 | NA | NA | CASSLAAGNYEQYF | TGTGCCAGCAGCTTAGCTGCGGGGAACTACGAGCAGTACTTC
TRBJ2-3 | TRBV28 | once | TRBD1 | CASSHRGVTDTQYF | TGTGCCAGCAGTCACAGGGGGGTGACAGATACGCAGTATTTT
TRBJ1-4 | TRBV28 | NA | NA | CASRTPRASHEKLFF | TGTGCCAGCAGAACCCCGAGGGCTTCTCATGAAAAACTGTTTTTT
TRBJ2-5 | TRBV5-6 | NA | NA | CASSLARPAETQYF | TGTGCCAGCAGCTTGGCTAGGCCAGCAGAGACCCAGTACTTC
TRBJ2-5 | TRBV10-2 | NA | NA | CASKAGQETQYF | TGCGCCAGCAAGGCGGGACAAGAGACCCAGTACTTC
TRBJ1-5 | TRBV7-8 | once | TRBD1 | CASSSRQGEEPQHF | TGTGCCAGCAGCTCTCGACAGGGAGAGGAGCCCCAGCATTTT
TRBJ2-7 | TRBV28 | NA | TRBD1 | CAVQPGQGSYEQYF | TGTGCCGTCCAACCGGGACAGGGATCCTACGAGCAGTACTTC
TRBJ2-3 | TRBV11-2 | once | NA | CASSLMVAGSTDTQYF | TGTGCCAGCAGCCTTATGGTTGCGGGGAGCACAGATACGCAGTATTTT
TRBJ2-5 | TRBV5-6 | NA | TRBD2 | CASSSTGLAGVLETQYF | TGTGCCAGCAGCTCAACGGGACTAGCGGGAGTTTTAGAGACCCAGTACTTC
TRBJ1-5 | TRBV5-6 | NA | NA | CASRNWDRGGYSNQPQHF | TGTGCCAGCAGGAACTGGGACCGCGGGGGGTATAGCAATCAGCCCCAGCATTTT
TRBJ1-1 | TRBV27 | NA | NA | CASSSPGVRTEAFF | TGTGCCAGCAGTTCTCCAGGGGTTCGGACTGAAGCTTTCTTT
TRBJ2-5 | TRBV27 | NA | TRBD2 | CASSLSTGGETQYF | TGTGCCAGCAGTTTATCGACCGGGGGGGAGACCCAGTACTTC
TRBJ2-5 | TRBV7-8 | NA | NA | CASSLGRRRGSAGTQYF | TGTGCCAGCAGCTTAGGACGGAGGAGGGGTTCTGCGGGGACCCAGTACTTC
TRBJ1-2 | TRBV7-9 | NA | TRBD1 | CASSRGQGLFNYGYTF | TGTGCCAGCAGCCGAGGACAGGGGCTATTTAACTATGGCTACACCTTC
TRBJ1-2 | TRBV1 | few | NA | CTSSRYRGYTF | TGCACCAGCAGCCGCTACAGGGGCTACACCTTC
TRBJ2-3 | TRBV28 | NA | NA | CASSYIPTASTDTQYF | TGTGCCAGCAGTTACATTCCGACAGCTAGCACAGATACGCAGTATTTT
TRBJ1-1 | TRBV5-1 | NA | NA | CASSLEAYAMNTEAFF | TGCGCCAGCAGCCTGGAAGCCTACGCCATGAACACTGAAGCTTTCTTT